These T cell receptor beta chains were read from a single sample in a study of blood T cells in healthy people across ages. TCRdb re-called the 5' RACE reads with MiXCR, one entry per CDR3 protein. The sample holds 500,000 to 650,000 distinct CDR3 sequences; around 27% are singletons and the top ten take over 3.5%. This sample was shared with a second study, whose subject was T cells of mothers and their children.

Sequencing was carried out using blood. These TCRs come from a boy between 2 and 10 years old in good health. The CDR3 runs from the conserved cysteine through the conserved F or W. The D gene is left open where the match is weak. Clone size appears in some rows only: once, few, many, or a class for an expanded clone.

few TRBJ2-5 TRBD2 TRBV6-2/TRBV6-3 CASSYWAGASGETQYF TGTGCCAGCAGTTACTGGGCGGGAGCTTCGGGAGAGACCCAGTACTTC
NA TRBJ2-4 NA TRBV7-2 CASSLKTEAKNIQYF TGTGCCAGCAGCCTAAAAACAGAAGCCAAAAACATTCAGTACTTC
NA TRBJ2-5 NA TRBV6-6 CASSYRGSTKETQYF TGTGCCAGCAGTTACCGAGGGAGTACCAAAGAGACCCAGTACTTC
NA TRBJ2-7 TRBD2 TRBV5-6 CASSRGLADKQYF TGTGCCAGCAGCCGAGGACTAGCCGACAAGCAGTACTTC
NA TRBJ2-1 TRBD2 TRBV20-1 CSAARLASYNEQFF TGCAGTGCTGCCCGACTAGCCTCCTACAATGAGCAGTTCTTC
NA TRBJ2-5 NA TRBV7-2 CASTTTIETQYF TGTGCCAGCACCACGACAATAGAGACCCAGTACTTC
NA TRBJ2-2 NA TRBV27 CASSFRGPLFIGTGELFF TGTGCCAGCAGTTTCCGGGGCCCTCTCTTTATTGGGACCGGGGAGCTGTTTTTT
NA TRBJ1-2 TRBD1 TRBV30 CAWRLQPGQGKYGYTF TGTGCCTGGAGGCTACAACCGGGACAGGGCAAATATGGCTACACCTTC
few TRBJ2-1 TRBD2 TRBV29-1 CSVEPWTSSYNEQFF TGCAGCGTTGAGCCCTGGACTAGCAGTTACAATGAGCAGTTCTTC
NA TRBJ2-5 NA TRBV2 CASSRTEGRQETQYF TGTGCCAGCAGTCGGACTGAAGGAAGGCAAGAGACCCAGTACTTC
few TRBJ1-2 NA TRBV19 CASTIDGRSNGYTF TGTGCCAGTACCATCGATGGGAGGTCTAATGGCTACACCTTC
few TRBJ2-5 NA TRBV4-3 CASSQGGAGTEETQYF TGCGCCAGCAGCCAAGGTGGAGCAGGGACGGAAGAGACCCAGTACTTC
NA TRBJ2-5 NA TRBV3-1 CASSQRDVQETQYF TGTGCCAGCAGCCAACGGGACGTACAAGAGACCCAGTACTTC
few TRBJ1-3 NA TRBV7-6 CASSSLVLRPLNTIYF TGTGCCAGCAGCTCCCTGGTTCTTCGTCCTTTAAACACCATATATTTT
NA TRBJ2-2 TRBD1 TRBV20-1 CSAGRQGISGELFF TGCAGTGCCGGACGACAGGGGATATCCGGGGAGCTGTTTTTT
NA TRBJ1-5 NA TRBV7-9 CASSLDGWGQPQHF TGTGCCAGCAGCTTAGACGGGTGGGGTCAGCCCCAGCATTTT
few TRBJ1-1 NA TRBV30 CAWNGGVGTEAFF TGTGCCTGGAATGGCGGCGTCGGAACTGAAGCTTTCTTT
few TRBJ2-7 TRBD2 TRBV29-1 CSVQAGDSYEQYF TGCAGCGTTCAAGCGGGAGACTCCTACGAGCAGTACTTC
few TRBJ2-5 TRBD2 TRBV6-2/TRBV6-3 CASHRASGSSKTQYF TGTGCCAGCCATCGGGCTAGCGGGAGTTCTAAGACCCAGTACTTC
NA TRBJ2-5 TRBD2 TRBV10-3 CAISLGGVRETQYF TGTGCCATCAGCTTGGGGGGGGTCCGGGAGACCCAGTACTTC
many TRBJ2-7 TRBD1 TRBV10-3 CAIGDRDSYEQYF TGTGCCATCGGGGACAGAGACTCCTACGAGCAGTACTTC
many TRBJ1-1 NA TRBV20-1 CSARSVSDTEAFF TGCAGTGCTAGGAGCGTCTCCGACACTGAAGCTTTCTTT
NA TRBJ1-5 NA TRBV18 CASSPKDREPLHF TGTGCCAGCTCACCTAAGGACCGGGAGCCCCTGCATTTT
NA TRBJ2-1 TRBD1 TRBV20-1 CSASKGAASNEQFF TGCAGTGCTTCGAAGGGGGCAGCGAGCAATGAGCAGTTCTTC
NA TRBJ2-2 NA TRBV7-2 CASSLIQERGGELFF TGTGCCAGCAGCTTAATTCAGGAGCGAGGCGGGGAGCTGTTTTTT
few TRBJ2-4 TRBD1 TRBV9 CASSVEGQGGSKNIQYF TGTGCCAGCAGCGTCGAGGGACAGGGGGGTTCCAAAAACATTCAGTACTTC
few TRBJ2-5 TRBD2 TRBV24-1 CATSDWPGGPRGETQYF TGTGCCACCAGTGATTGGCCGGGAGGGCCGCGGGGAGAGACCCAGTACTTC
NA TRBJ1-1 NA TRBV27 CASSLSITVKAEAFF TGTGCCAGCAGTTTATCGATAACAGTGAAGGCTGAAGCTTTCTTT
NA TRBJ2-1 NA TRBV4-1 CASKDPGTSYNEQFF TGCGCCAGCAAGGACCCAGGGACCTCCTACAATGAGCAGTTCTTC
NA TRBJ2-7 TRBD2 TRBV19 CASSISSGSSYEQYF TGTGCCAGTAGTATATCTAGCGGGAGCTCCTACGAGCAGTACTTC
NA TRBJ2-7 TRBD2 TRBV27 CASRPSGLAFYEQYF TGTGCCAGCAGACCATCGGGACTAGCTTTCTACGAGCAGTACTTC
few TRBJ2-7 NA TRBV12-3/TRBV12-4 CASRGADREQYF TGTGCCAGCAGGGGGGCCGACCGCGAGCAGTACTTC
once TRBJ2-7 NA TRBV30 CAWSALVTGGEQYF TGTGCCTGGAGTGCTCTCGTTACAGGCGGCGAGCAGTACTTC
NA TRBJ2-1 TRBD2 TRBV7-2 CASSLFAGVEYNEQFF TGTGCCAGCAGCTTATTTGCGGGAGTCGAGTACAATGAGCAGTTCTTC